This record concerns one TCR beta chain sequence. Antigen specificity is unknown. The data are from a study of post-analysis software for immune sequencing data. Germline assignment: CDR1 SGHTA and CDR2 FQGNSA. CDR3 length: 15 residues. Trimming took off 5 bases at V and 2 bases at J, with 16 bases between the two ends. Prepared TCR beta cDNA libraries contained unique molecular identifiers. TCRdb redid the calling of the PCR reads with MiXCR, one entry per CDR3 protein. The sample lists 650,000 to 850,000 distinct CDR3 sequences; under 60% were seen once. Study conclusions and caveats: Controls' normalized Chao1 diversity significantly exceeded that of multiple sclerosis patients. TRBV5-6, TRBV5-1 and TRBV20-1 belonged to a set of roughly 5 TRBV segments that were more frequent in patients than controls.

The sequence was collected from a girl aged 10-17 years with multiple sclerosis. This chain links TRBV7-2 with TRBJ2-7; D remains ambiguous. The specimen was blood. The CDR3 nucleotides read TGTGCCAGCAGCCCCGACATATTCAGCGCCTACGAGCAGTACTTC. It translates to CASSPDIFSAYEQYF.